Included here is one TCR beta chain sequence, with context. Clones were sequenced by immunoSEQ multiplex PCR, and TCRdb holds only the in-frame ones, with some missing. Among about 120,000 clones listed, around nine tenths were seen once. Trimming shortened V by 2 bases and J by 4 bases, and 10 bases separated the two germline ends. The CDR3 has 14 amino acids. The germline CDR1 and CDR2 sequences are SGHRS and YFSETQ. These data originate in a study of Tregs in tolerant kidney transplant recipients. The chain is built from TRBV5-1 and TRBJ2-1, with D uncertain. The receptor was derived from a human donor in good health. Material: CD4+ T cells from blood. The CDR3 region is CASSLDSTYNEQFF. In nucleotides, the CDR3 is TGCGCCAGCAGCTTAGATTCCACTTACAATGAGCAGTTCTTC. Together with reference TRBV5-1 and TRBJ2-1, the CDR3 gives the full variable domain: KAGVTQTPRYLIKTRGQQVTLSCSPISGHRSVSWYQQTPGQGLQFLFEYFSETQRNKGNFPGRFSGRQFSNSRSEMNVSTLELGDSALYLCASSLDSTYNEQFFGPGTRLTVL.